This passage covers 9 T cell receptor beta chains from one sample sequenced in a study of T cells in Graves' hyperthyroidism and ophthalmopathy. The TCR beta CDR3 regions underwent amplification using RNA transcripts as the source. TCR CDR3 underwent first-round RT-PCR with the HTBI primer set. MiXCR, run by TCRdb on the multiplex PCR reads, gives a single entry per CDR3 protein. The sample has approximately 530,000 distinct CDR3 sequences; 15% to 20% are singletons. The sample was blood. Receptors were obtained from a woman between 18 and 30 years old with Graves' hyperthyroidism.

V and J are TRBV19 and TRBJ2-5; 10 bases are a match to TRBD2. V lost 5 bases and J lost 2; bases outside the gene matches: 5. Per germline, CDR1 LNHDA and CDR2 SQIVND (reference sequence). The CDR3 runs 15 residues. In DNA, the CDR3 is TGTGCCAGTAGTGTCTGGACTAGCGGTCAAGAGACCCAGTACTTC. It translates to CASSVWTSGQETQYF.

This chain links TRBV19 with TRBJ2-6; D possibly uses TRBD1 or TRBD2 (6 bases each). Germline V lookup: CDR1 LNHDA, CDR2 SQIVND (reference sequence). The CDR3 totals 16 residues. The germline V and J ends were trimmed by 5 bases and 4 bases, with 15 bases remaining between them. The CDR3 sequence: CASSDPGAAGANVLTF. CDR3 nucleotides: TGTGCCAGTAGTGACCCGGGGGCAGCGGGGGCCAACGTCCTGACTTTC.

This clonotype was observed many times. This chain connects TRBV3-1 to TRBJ2-5; tentatively, D is TRBD2 (5 bases). This CDR3 spans 14 amino acids. The germline CDR1 and CDR2 sequences are LGHDT and YNNKEL (reference sequence). V dropped 0 bases and J dropped 7 bases, with 12 bases sitting between them. CDR3 sequence reads: CASSQEAARGTQYF. As DNA, the CDR3 is TGTGCCAGCAGCCAAGAGGCGGCCCGGGGGACCCAGTACTTC.

This clonotype was seen at least ten times. The chain links TRBV7-9 to TRBJ2-2, with 8 bases lining up with TRBD1. The germline V gene has CDR1 SEHNR and CDR2 FQNEAQ (reference sequence). This CDR3 has 14 residues. The junction had 0 bases not matched to a gene; V was cut back by 1 base and J by 5 bases. The CDR3 protein is CASSLGTGTGELFF. CDR3 sequence (DNA): TGTGCCAGCAGCTTAGGGACAGGGACCGGGGAGCTGTTTTTT.

In its sample, this clonotype was seen many times. This chain uses TRBV7-8 with TRBJ2-6; D ambiguous. The CDR3 runs 15 residues. CDR1 and CDR2 (germline): SGHVS, FQNEAQ. Deletions cut 1 base from V and 3 bases from J, with 7 bases between. This CDR3 is CASSLDLFGANVLTF. As DNA, the CDR3 is TGTGCCAGCAGCTTAGATCTCTTTGGGGCCAACGTCCTGACTTTC.

This clonotype was recorded at least ten times. Here the CDR3 reads CASSLASANQPQHF. In DNA form, the CDR3 reads TGTGCCAGCAGTTTGGCGTCAGCAAATCAGCCCCAGCATTTT. The chain joins TRBV12-3 or TRBV12-4 to TRBJ1-5; D remains ambiguous. The CDR3 is made up of 14 amino acids. Trimming removed 3 bases at V and 4 bases at J, with 10 bases between.

This clonotype has ten or more counts. V gene TRBV7-8 combines with J gene TRBJ2-1, with TRBD2 as a possible D gene (6 bases). Germline CDR1 SGHVS, CDR2 FQNEAQ. The ends were cut back, 1 base at V and 7 bases at J, with 11 bases in the middle. The CDR3 extends over 14 amino acids. CDR3 sequence (DNA): TGTGCCAGCAGCTTAGGGCGGGGCACTAATGAGCAGTTCTTC. Protein product: CASSLGRGTNEQFF.

This clonotype was recorded many times. The chain employs TRBV6-2 or TRBV6-3 and TRBJ1-1; no reliable D call. V lost 2 bases and J 1 base, leaving 8 bases between the germline ends. This CDR3 is built from 14 residues. Germline values: CDR1 MNHEY, CDR2 SVGEGT. In nucleotides, the CDR3 is TGTGCCAGCAGTTACAACAGACAGAACACTGAAGCTTTCTTT. Translated, it gives CASSYNRQNTEAFF.

The V gene is TRBV2, the J gene TRBJ2-5; possibly TRBD2 for D (6 bases). The CDR3 is made up of 16 amino acids. The V end was cut by 8 bases, the J end by 4 bases, with 23 bases between. Germline CDR1 is SNHLY and CDR2 is FYNNEI. CDR3: CASGDTIEGLLETQYF. The CDR3 DNA follows: TGTGCCAGCGGAGATACGATCGAGGGACTCTTAGAGACCCAGTACTTC.